What follows describes a single T cell receptor (beta chain). At least ten counts were recorded for this clonotype. Its antigen is still unknown. The input lacks base qualities; no much larger clone sits a single base away. TCR beta CDR3 regions were amplified from RNA transcripts. A first-round RT-PCR of the TCR CDR3 used the HTBI primer set with the Qiagen OneStep RT-PCR kit. A second multiplex PCR round built the libraries, followed by size selection and purification. Libraries were sequenced paired-end with 100 bp reads on an Illumina HiSeq2000. The study's processing was this. SOAPnuke was used to process the raw data, removing reads that contained adapters or uncalled bases, had a mean Phred below 15, or lacked an exact match to the constant primer or identifier. COPE v1.2.5 was used to merge high-quality paired reads, and clonotypes were defined as unique nucleotide sequences. Clonotypes were aligned to IMGT TRBV, TRBD and TRBJ reference segments using MiTCR v1.1. The analysis was restricted to V-J combinations with a frequency above 0.0001, which together covered about 99% of the repertoires. The TCS score was defined as F50 (clonal expansion) divided by E x V (chaos), with BLOSUM62-based TCRdist calculated between CDR3 peptides within each V-J. Welch's t-statistics and random forest reduced 514 V-J features to under 15, which were used in a naive Bayes classifier (R e1071). The similarity between thyroid and blood repertoires was quantified using the Morisita-Horn index. TCRdb reprocessed the public reads (quality trimming at Q25 with fastp, clone calling with MiXCR) and kept in-frame beta chains. Each record represents a unique CDR3 protein, reported with the most common genes and DNA among its rows. The V and J calls come from TCRdb's annotation, not from the publication. The sample table records hundreds of thousands of distinct CDR3 sequences; 45% of these occur just once. The ten biggest clones cover about 7.2% of the sample.

Patients with uncontrolled infections, other autoimmune diseases, pregnancy or lactation were excluded. Diagnoses were based on clinical symptoms, serum thyroxine and TRAb, thyroid ultrasound and orbital computed tomography. Total RNA was extracted using Trizol reagent, and RNA quality was assessed on an Agilent 2100 Bioanalyzer. The data are from a study of T cells in Graves' hyperthyroidism and ophthalmopathy (dated by TCRdb to between 2019 and 2020). Context from the whole study: TCR V-J signatures able to tell the groups apart were searched for in a discovery cohort of 90 to 100 patients, of whom over 40 had Graves' ophthalmopathy and 55 to 65 had stable Graves' hyperthyroidism. An independent validation cohort of fewer than 20 hyperthyroidism patients and some 15 patients who later progressed to ophthalmopathy tested prospective prediction of ophthalmopathy. For training and testing, the approximately 97 patients in the discovery cohort were randomly divided in a 7:3 ratio. In roughly six Graves' hyperthyroidism patients, the study also compared T-cell repertoires from thyroid tissue with T-cell repertoires from blood. Once sampling was done, hyperthyroidism patients were given methimazole at a starting dose of 30 mg daily, whereas ophthalmopathy patients were given high-dose intravenous methylprednisolone. The paper describes TCR Vbeta CDR3 sequencing of 135 peripheral blood samples, made up of 43 ophthalmopathy patients, approximately 76 hyperthyroidism patients and roughly 17 progressor patients. Study-level results and caveats: In cross-validation, a model built on a 13 V-J signature told ophthalmopathy apart from stable hyperthyroidism with about 90% sensitivity and roughly 82% specificity, and in testing the same model reached 80%/75%. In validation, progression to ophthalmopathy was predicted by the model with about 70% sensitivity and 72.22% specificity, a median of approximately 7.1 months before onset. Sample size was not statistically predetermined, and investigators were not blinded to group allocation. Most expanded thyroid clonotypes (frequency above 0.001) were also detected in blood, suggesting blood repertoires may reflect thyroid immune responses.

The sample taken for sequencing was peripheral blood or thyroid tissue (not recorded which). The receptor's source is an adult man with Graves' disease, either hyperthyroidism or ophthalmopathy (not recorded which).

CDR3 sequence: CSVLHRQREQYF. The DNA sequence follows: TGCAGCGTCCTCCACAGACAACGAGAGCAGTACTTC. This chain is built from TRBV29-1 and TRBJ2-7; the D gene assignment is ambiguous. The CDR3, from cysteine to phenylalanine, totals 12 residues. Kept here is only the CDR3 DNA, which spans 36 bases and is read in frame from base 1. V lost 6 bases and J lost 7 bases; the stretch between them is 16 bases long. CDR1 and CDR2 were assigned from the germline V gene as SQVTM and ANQGSEA.